The clone carrying this TCR beta chain was counted ten times or more. Its antigen is not known. CDR3 length: 12 residues. Trimming shortened V by 4 bases and J by 4 bases, and 8 bases separated the two germline ends. Per germline, CDR1 MNHNY and CDR2 SVGAGI (reference sequence). Individual cDNA molecules were tagged with unique molecular identifiers, the study reported. TCRdb reanalysed the 5' RACE reads using MiXCR and keeps one entry per CDR3 protein. This sample has some 54,000 distinct CDR3 sequences, with 8% to 10% found just once. This entry comes from a study of early T cells in non-severe SARS-CoV-2 infection. In the study overall: Alpha and beta chains were unpaired, from unsorted whole-blood bulk RNA. Overall study findings and caveats: Matching with VDJdb favored anti-spike CD8 responses (missing private and CD4 specificities).

This clonotype was obtained from an adult who was a healthcare worker with PCR-confirmed SARS-CoV-2 infection or an uninfected control (not recorded which). The V gene is TRBV6-6, the J gene TRBJ2-7, with D perhaps TRBD2 (5 bases). Sequencing input: whole blood. CDR3 protein: CASSSADYEQYF. In nucleotides, the CDR3 is TGTGCCAGCAGTTCAGCGGATTACGAGCAGTACTTC.